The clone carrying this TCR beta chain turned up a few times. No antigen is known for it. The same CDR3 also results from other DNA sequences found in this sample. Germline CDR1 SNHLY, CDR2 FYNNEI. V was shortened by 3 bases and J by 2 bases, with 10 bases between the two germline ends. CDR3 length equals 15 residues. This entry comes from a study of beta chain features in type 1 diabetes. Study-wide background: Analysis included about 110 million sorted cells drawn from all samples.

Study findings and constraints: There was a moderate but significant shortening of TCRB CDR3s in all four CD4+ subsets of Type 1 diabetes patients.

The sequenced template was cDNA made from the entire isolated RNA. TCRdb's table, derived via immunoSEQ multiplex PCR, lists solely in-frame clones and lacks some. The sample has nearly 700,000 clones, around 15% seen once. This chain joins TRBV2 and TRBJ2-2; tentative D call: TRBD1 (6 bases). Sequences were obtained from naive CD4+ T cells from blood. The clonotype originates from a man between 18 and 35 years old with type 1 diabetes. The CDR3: CASSETGGNTGELFF. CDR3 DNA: TGTGCCAGCAGTGAGACAGGAGGAAACACCGGGGAGCTGTTTTTT. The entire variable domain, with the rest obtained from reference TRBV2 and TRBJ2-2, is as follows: EPEVTQTPSHQVTQMGQEVILRCVPISNHLYFYWYRQILGQKVEFLVSFYNNEISEKSEIFDDQFSVERPDGSNFTLKIRSTKLEDSAMYFCASSETGGNTGELFFGEGSRLTVL.